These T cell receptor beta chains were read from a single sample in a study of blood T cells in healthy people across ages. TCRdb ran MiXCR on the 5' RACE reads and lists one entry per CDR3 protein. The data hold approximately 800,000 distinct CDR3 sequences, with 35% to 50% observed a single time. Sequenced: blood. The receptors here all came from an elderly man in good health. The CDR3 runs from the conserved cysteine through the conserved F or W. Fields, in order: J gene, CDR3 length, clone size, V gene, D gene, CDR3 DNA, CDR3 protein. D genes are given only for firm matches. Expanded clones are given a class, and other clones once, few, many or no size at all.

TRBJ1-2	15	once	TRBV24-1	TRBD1	TGTGCCACCAGTGACCATGGGACAGGGGAAGATGGCTACACCTTC	CATSDHGTGEDGYTF
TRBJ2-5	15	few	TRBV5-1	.	TGCGCCAGCAGCTCCGACGGGTCACGGGGAGAGACCCAGTACTTC	CASSSDGSRGETQYF
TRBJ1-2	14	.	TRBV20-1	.	TGCAGTGCTAGACCTCAGACCTCTAACTATGGCTACACCTTC	CSARPQTSNYGYTF
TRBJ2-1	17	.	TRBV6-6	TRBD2	TGTGCCAGCAGTTCTCCCATCGGGACTAGCGGGAGTAATGAGCAGTTCTTC	CASSSPIGTSGSNEQFF
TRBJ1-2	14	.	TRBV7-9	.	TGTGCCAGCAGCTTACCAGGGAATGACTATGGCTACACCTTC	CASSLPGNDYGYTF
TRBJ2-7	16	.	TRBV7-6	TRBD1	TGTGCCGGCAGCTTCGCCGGACAGGGGGCGAAGGACGAGCAGTACTTC	CAGSFAGQGAKDEQYF
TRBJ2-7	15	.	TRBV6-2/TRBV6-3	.	TGTGCCAGCAGCCCCGCCGGCGGCTCGCGGTACGAGCAGTACTTC	CASSPAGGSRYEQYF
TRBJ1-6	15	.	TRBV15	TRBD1	TGTGCCACCAGCAGAGATACAGGGGATAATTCACCCCTCCACTTT	CATSRDTGDNSPLHF
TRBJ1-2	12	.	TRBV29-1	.	TGCAGCGTTCAAGGGGCGCGGTTTGGCTACACCTTC	CSVQGARFGYTF
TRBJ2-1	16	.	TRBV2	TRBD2	TGTGCCAGCAGGCCCTTAGGAGCGGGAGAAAACAATGAGCAGTTCTTC	CASRPLGAGENNEQFF
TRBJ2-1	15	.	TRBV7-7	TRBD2	TGTGCTAGCAGCCCTATAGCGGGGGGGGGAAATGAGCAGTTCTTC	CASSPIAGGGNEQFF
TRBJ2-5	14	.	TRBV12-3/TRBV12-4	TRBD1	TGTGCCAGCAGTTTGACAGGGTCTAGGGAGACCCAGTACTTC	CASSLTGSRETQYF
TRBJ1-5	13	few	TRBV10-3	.	TGTGCCATCAGTGAAGGGGACAATCAGCCCCAGCATTTT	CAISEGDNQPQHF
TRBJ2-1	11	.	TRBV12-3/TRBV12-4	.	TGCGTCAGCAGTGCATACAGTGAGCAGTTCTTC	CVSSAYSEQFF
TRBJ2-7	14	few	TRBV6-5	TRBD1	TGTGCCAGCAGCCCGGACAGGGCGGGGTACGAGCAGTACTTC	CASSPDRAGYEQYF
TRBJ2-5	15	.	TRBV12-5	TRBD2	TGTGCTAGTGGTCTTCACGCGGGGGGCGGAGAGACCCAGTACTTC	CASGLHAGGGETQYF
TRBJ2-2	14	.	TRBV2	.	TGTGCCAGCAGTGAACCGACGAACACCGGGGAGCTGTTTTTT	CASSEPTNTGELFF
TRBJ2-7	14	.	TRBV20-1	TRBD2	TGCAGTGCTCAGCTAGCGGGAGGGAGGAATGAGCAGTACTTC	CSAQLAGGRNEQYF
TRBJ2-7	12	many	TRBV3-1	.	TGTGCCAGCAGCCAAGGAGAGTGGAAGCAGTACTTC	CASSQGEWKQYF
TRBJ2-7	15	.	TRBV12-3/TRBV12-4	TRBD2	TGTGCCAGCAGTTCCCACCTGGGGACTAGCGTCGAGCAGTACTTC	CASSSHLGTSVEQYF
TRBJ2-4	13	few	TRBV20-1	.	TGCAGTGCTAGAGATTCACTTGTCACCATTCAGTACTTC	CSARDSLVTIQYF
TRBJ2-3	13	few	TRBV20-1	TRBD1	TGCAGTGCCATCGGACAGGGTGGGGATACGCAGTATTTT	CSAIGQGGDTQYF
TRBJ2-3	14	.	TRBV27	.	TGTGCCAGCAGTGGGGGTCGAGTGTCCGATACGCAGTATTTT	CASSGGRVSDTQYF
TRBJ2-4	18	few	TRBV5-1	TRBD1	TGCGCCAGCAGCCAGGGGACAGGGGGCGGCGTGGCCAAAAACATTCAGTACTTC	CASSQGTGGGVAKNIQYF
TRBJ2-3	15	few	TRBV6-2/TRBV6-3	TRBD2	TGTGCCAGCAGTTATAGGGCGGGAGACCAAGATACGCAGTATTTT	CASSYRAGDQDTQYF
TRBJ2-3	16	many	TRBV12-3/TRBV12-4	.	TGTGCCAGCAGCCGGGGACACGCCGGGAGCACAGATACGCAGTATTTT	CASSRGHAGSTDTQYF
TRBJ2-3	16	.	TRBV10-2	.	TGCGCCAGCAGTGAGCGGGGACGAACCGCCACAGATACGCAGTATTTT	CASSERGRTATDTQYF
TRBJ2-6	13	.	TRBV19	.	TGTGCCAGTAAAGGTTTTGGGTCCAACGTCCTGACTTTC	CASKGFGSNVLTF
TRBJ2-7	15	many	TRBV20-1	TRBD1	TGCAGTGCGCTCGGGACAGGACTCTACCCCTACGAGCAGTACTTC	CSALGTGLYPYEQYF
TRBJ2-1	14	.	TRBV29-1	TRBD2	TGCAGCGTCCTGACTAGCAGGAGTAACAATGAGCAGTTCTTC	CSVLTSRSNNEQFF
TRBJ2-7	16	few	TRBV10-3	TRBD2	TGTGCCATCAGAGGGACTAGCGCGTCGCCATCCTACGAGCAGTACTTC	CAIRGTSASPSYEQYF
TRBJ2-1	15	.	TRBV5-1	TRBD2	TGCGCCAGCAGCTTGGGGGGTAGCGGGACCCGTGGGCAGTTCTTC	CASSLGGSGTRGQFF
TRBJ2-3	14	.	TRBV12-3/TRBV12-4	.	TGTGCCAGCATCGACCTGAGGGGGATAGATACGCAGTATTTT	CASIDLRGIDTQYF
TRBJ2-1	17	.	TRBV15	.	TGTGCCACCAGCAGGAATCCCCATCTTTACTCCTACAATGAGCAGTTCTTC	CATSRNPHLYSYNEQFF
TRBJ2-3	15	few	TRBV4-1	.	TGCGCCAGCAGCCAAGATAGGTACTTCACAGATACGCAGTATTTT	CASSQDRYFTDTQYF
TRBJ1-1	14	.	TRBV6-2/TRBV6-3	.	TGTGCCAGCAGTTACCTTGAATGGAACACTGAAGCTTTCTTT	CASSYLEWNTEAFF
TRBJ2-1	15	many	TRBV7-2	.	TGTGCCAGCAGCTTAGGGCAGGGCCCCTACAATGAGCAGTTCTTC	CASSLGQGPYNEQFF
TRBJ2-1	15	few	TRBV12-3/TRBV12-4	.	TGTGCCAGCAACCCTCGGTGGAGGGATCACAATGAGCAGTTCTTC	CASNPRWRDHNEQFF
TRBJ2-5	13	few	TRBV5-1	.	TGCGCCAGCAGCTGGGCAGCGCAAGAGACCCAGTACTTC	CASSWAAQETQYF
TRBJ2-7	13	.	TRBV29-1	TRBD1	TGCAGCGCCCAGGGACAGGGCACCTACGAGCAGTACTTC	CSAQGQGTYEQYF
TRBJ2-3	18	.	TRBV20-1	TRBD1	TGCAGTGCTAGAGACAAGACAGGGGTGGGGATTAGCACAGATACGCAGTATTTT	CSARDKTGVGISTDTQYF
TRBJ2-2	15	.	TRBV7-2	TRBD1	TGTGCCAGCAGCAGAGACAGGGGGGACACCGGGGAGCTGTTTTTT	CASSRDRGDTGELFF
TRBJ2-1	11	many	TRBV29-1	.	TGCAGCGTTGACACTTACAATGAGCAGTTCTTC	CSVDTYNEQFF
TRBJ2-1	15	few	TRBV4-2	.	TGTGCCAGCAGCCAAGAAGGGGACCGTCCCAATGAGCAGTTCTTC	CASSQEGDRPNEQFF
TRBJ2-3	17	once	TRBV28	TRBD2	TGTGCCAGCAGTTTATGGCCTAGCGGAGGGGGCACAGATACGCAGTATTTT	CASSLWPSGGGTDTQYF
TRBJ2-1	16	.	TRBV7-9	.	TGTGCCAGCAGCGGGGGGCGCAGGGCATCGAACAATGAGCAGTTCTTC	CASSGGRRASNNEQFF
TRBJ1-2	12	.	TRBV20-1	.	TGCAGTGCTAGAGATCAGAGCCCGGGCTACACCTTC	CSARDQSPGYTF
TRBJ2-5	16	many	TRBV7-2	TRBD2	TGTGCCAGCAGCCCCCGGACTAGCGGGAACCAAGAGACCCAGTACTTC	CASSPRTSGNQETQYF
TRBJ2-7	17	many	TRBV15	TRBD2	TGTGCCACCAGCAGGGAAGGACTAGCGGGAGTAACAGGGGAGCAGTACTTC	CATSREGLAGVTGEQYF